This entry lists 19 T cell receptor beta chains sequenced from one sample in a study of high-grade serous ovarian cancer treatment subgroups. Tumor samples were taken before definitive surgery or chemotherapy. Produced via immunoSEQ multiplex PCR; TCRdb's table is partial and in-frame only. Among 12,000 to 15,000 clones listed, 70% to 90% were seen once. The sequenced material came from tumor tissue. The receptor set was obtained from a human donor with high-grade serous ovarian cancer.

CDR3 loop: CASSLPATRDTEAFF. For the CDR3, the DNA is TGTGCCAGCAGCTTACCGGCCACTCGGGACACTGAAGCTTTCTTT. This rearrangement joins TRBV7-9 to TRBJ1-1; D remains ambiguous. The germline gives CDR1 SEHNR, CDR2 FQNEAQ (reference sequence). Trimming stripped 2 bases from V and 3 bases from J, with 13 bases between. This CDR3 comprises 15 residues.

V gene TRBV9 combines with J gene TRBJ2-3; maybe TRBD2 (5 bases). The CDR3 is 14 residues long. Germline V gives CDR1 SGDLS, CDR2 YYNGEE. The V end was cut by 0 bases, the J end by 3 bases, with 8 bases between. CDR3 DNA sequence: TGTGCCAGCAGCGTAGGACTACCGACAGATACGCAGTATTTT. This gives the protein CASSVGLPTDTQYF.

This chain connects TRBV7-2 to TRBJ1-6; a weak D match, TRBD1 (5 bases). CDR3 length: 15 amino acids. The germline V and J ends were trimmed by 3 bases and 5 bases, with 11 bases remaining between them. Germline CDR1 is SGHTA and CDR2 is FQGNSA. The CDR3 is CASSFLGGNNSPLHF. CDR3 sequence (DNA): TGTGCCAGCAGCTTTTTGGGGGGAAATAATTCACCCCTCCACTTT.

The rearrangement uses TRBV15 and TRBJ2-7; tentative D call: TRBD1 (5 bases). CDR3 size: 14 residues. Germline V gives CDR1 LNHNV, CDR2 YYDKDF (reference sequence). Trimming removed 0 bases at V and 0 bases at J, with 6 bases between. The CDR3 protein is CATSRDQGSYEQYF. CDR3 DNA sequence: TGTGCCACCAGCAGAGATCAGGGCTCCTACGAGCAGTACTTC.

The rearrangement links TRBV10-3 to TRBJ2-5; D ambiguous. The CDR3 has 14 residues. Germline CDR1 ENHRY, CDR2 SYGVKD. Trimming stripped 0 bases from V and 5 bases from J, with 10 bases between. CDR3 sequence (DNA): TGTGCCATCAGTGAGTCGGCGGATGTGGAGACCCAGTACTTC. It codes for CAISESADVETQYF.

The chain is built from TRBV13 and TRBJ1-2, with 7 nucleotides matching TRBD1. Germline loops: CDR1 PRHDT, CDR2 FYEKMQ (reference sequence). This CDR3 is 15 amino acids long. V was clipped by 3 bases and J by 4 bases; unmatched bases: 8. CDR3 region: CASSFPTGRPYGYTF. The CDR3 DNA sequence: TGTGCCAGCAGCTTCCCGACAGGGAGACCCTATGGCTACACCTTC.

This clone was observed a single time. V and J are TRBV5-1 and TRBJ2-2; TRBD2 matches at 11 bases. J gave up 6 bases and V 4 bases, and 11 bases lay outside the gene matches. The germline V gene encodes CDR1 SGHRS and CDR2 YFSETQ. The CDR3 consists of 17 residues. The CDR3 nucleotides are TGCGCCAGCAGCCGCGCAACTAGCGGGGGCCGCCCCGGGGAGCTGTTTTTT. Residues: CASSRATSGGRPGELFF.

This chain joins TRBV7-9 and TRBJ2-1; unclear D gene. With 2 bases removed from V and 0 bases from J, the gap between germline ends came to 11 bases. The CDR3 covers 16 residues. Germline assignment: CDR1 SEHNR and CDR2 FQNEAQ (reference sequence). The DNA of the CDR3 is TGTGCCAGCAGCTTAACGCGGCAGGCCTCCTACAATGAGCAGTTCTTC. This sequence encodes CASSLTRQASYNEQFF.

This chain joins TRBV7-8 and TRBJ2-5, with D perhaps TRBD2 (6 bases). This CDR3 has 14 residues. CDR1 and CDR2 (germline): SGHVS, FQNEAQ. V lost 5 bases and J lost 2, with 12 bases in between. CDR3 DNA sequence: TGTGCCAGCAGCCCGCGGGAAAGTCAAGAGACCCAGTACTTC. Translation gives CASSPRESQETQYF.

The J gene is TRBJ1-4, the V gene TRBV6-5; D is possibly TRBD1 (6 bases). The CDR3 covers 12 residues. Germline lookup yields CDR1 MNHEY and CDR2 SVGAGI. Trimming removed 6 bases from V and 5 bases from J, with 7 bases in between. The CDR3 sequence: CASRQGNEKLFF. The DNA for the CDR3 is TGTGCCAGCAGACAGGGCAATGAAAAACTGTTTTTT.

The CDR3 reads CASSVGGHSTNEKLFF. The CDR3 DNA follows: TGTGCCAGCAGCGTAGGGGGGCATTCAACTAATGAAAAACTGTTTTTT. The rearrangement links TRBV9 to TRBJ1-4; the D gene is possibly TRBD1 (6 bases). In germline, CDR1 is SGDLS, CDR2 YYNGEE. CDR3 length: 16 amino acids. Between the trimmed V and J ends, which lost 0 bases and 0 bases, there was a span of 9 bases.

The chain couples TRBV9 to TRBJ2-1; D is unclear. Germline assignment: CDR1 SGDLS and CDR2 YYNGEE. This CDR3 region has 13 residues. Trimming cost V 4 bases and J 10 bases, with 15 bases left between them. CDR3 sequence: CASSPTLFVEQFF. The CDR3 DNA reads as TGTGCCAGCAGCCCGACCCTGTTTGTGGAGCAGTTCTTC.

The chain is built from TRBV11-2 and TRBJ2-7; a possible D gene is TRBD1 (6 bases). Trimming removed 1 base from V and 4 bases from J, with 14 bases in between. This CDR3 spans 15 amino acids. CDR1 and CDR2 (germline): SGHAT, FQNNGV. Written as DNA, the CDR3 is TGTGCCAGCAGCTTAGTGGCTATAGGGGGTTACGAGCAGTACTTC. Residues: CASSLVAIGGYEQYF. The entire variable domain, with the rest obtained from reference TRBV11-2 and TRBJ2-7, is as follows: EAGVAQSPRYKIIEKRQSVAFWCNPISGHATLYWYQQILGQGPKLLIQFQNNGVVDDSQLPKDRFSAERLKGVDSTLKIQPAKLEDSAVYLCASSLVAIGGYEQYFGPGTRLTVT.

The gene calls are TRBV7-8 and TRBJ1-6; possibly TRBD1 for D (5 bases). The V end was cut by 5 bases, the J end by 7 bases, with 21 bases between. CDR1 is SGHVS, CDR2 FQNEAQ, per germline. This CDR3 is 17 amino acids long. CDR3 amino acids: CASSQPPGPGRNSPLHF. The CDR3 DNA is TGTGCCAGCAGCCAACCCCCGGGACCGGGGCGGAATTCACCCCTCCACTTT.

The chain carries TRBV6-1 and TRBJ2-5; D is ambiguous. CDR1 is MNHNS and CDR2 is SASEGT in the germline V gene. This CDR3 contains 14 residues. V lost 2 bases and J 5 bases, leaving 12 bases between the germline ends. The CDR3 protein is CASSESIGEETQYF. The CDR3 DNA reads as TGTGCCAGCAGTGAAAGTATCGGCGAGGAGACCCAGTACTTC.

The J gene is TRBJ1-2, the V gene TRBV6-1, with a possible D match to TRBD1 (5 bases). Trimming took off 3 bases at V and 7 bases at J, with 15 bases between the two ends. Per germline, CDR1 MNHNS and CDR2 SASEGT. The CDR3 totals 14 residues. CDR3 sequence reads: CASSDRGRVGGYTF. The CDR3 DNA sequence: TGTGCCAGCAGTGATAGAGGCAGGGTTGGTGGCTACACCTTC.

J is TRBJ2-7 and V is TRBV28, with TRBD1 identical over 10 bases. Losses at the gene ends were 4 bases for V and 4 bases for J; bases not matched to a gene: 4. Germline V lookup: CDR1 MDHEN, CDR2 SYDVKM. CDR3 size: 14 residues. The CDR3 region has the DNA TGTGCCAGCAGTTGGACAGGGGGGCAGTACGAGCAGTACTTC. Amino acids: CASSWTGGQYEQYF.

The chain uses TRBV7-2 and TRBJ1-5, with no clear D. With 1 base removed from V and 4 bases from J, the gap between germline ends came to 11 bases. Germline V gene data show CDR1 as SGHTA and CDR2 as FQGNSA. CDR3 length equals 15 residues. The CDR3 sequence is CASSLVPTLNQPQHF. CDR3 nucleotide sequence: TGTGCCAGCAGCTTAGTCCCAACCCTTAATCAGCCCCAGCATTTT.

The chain uses TRBV9 and TRBJ2-5, with D tentatively TRBD1 or TRBD2 (6 bases each). CDR3 length: 15 amino acids. V lost 3 bases, J lost 2 bases, and 14 bases lay in between. Germline-derived CDR1 and CDR2 are SGDLS and YYNGEE. The CDR3 DNA follows: TGTGCCAGCAGCGGAGGGGGGTTCCTACAAGAGACCCAGTACTTC. Residues: CASSGGGFLQETQYF. Full variable domain (remainder filled in from reference TRBV9 and TRBJ2-5): DSGVTQTPKHLITATGQRVTLRCSPRSGDLSVYWYQQSLDQGLQFLIQYYNGEERAKGNILERFSAQQFPDLHSELNLSSLELGDSALYFCASSGGGFLQETQYFGPGTRLLVL.